What follows describes a single TCR beta chain. CDR1 and CDR2 from the germline V gene are LGHDT and YNNKEL (reference sequence). The CDR3 totals 15 residues. J was trimmed by 4 bases and V by 3 bases; bases with no gene match: 5. This record comes from a study of control samples from healthy donors and cancer patients. TCRdb's copy holds only in-frame clones and misses some; the assay was immunoSEQ multiplex PCR. In the table there are 79,000 or so clones, roughly 89% of which are singletons. The TCR sequence derives from a woman between 45 and 65 years old with colorectal cancer. The chain has TRBV3-1 (or the pseudogene TRBV3-2) and TRBJ2-1, with 8 bases matching TRBD2. The sample comprised PBMCs. The CDR3 spells CASSQRGVVYNEQFF. In DNA, the CDR3 is TGTGCCAGCAGCCAGCGGGGGGTCGTATACAATGAGCAGTTCTTC.